This T cell receptor (beta chain) was captured by sequencing in a study of Ad26.COV2.S vaccination and SARS-CoV-2 variants. Findings and limits, study-wide: Non-spike TCR breadth did not differ much between vaccine and placebo recipients.

Treatment defined: roughly 20 received Ad26.COV2.S at low or high dose, single or two shots; about 5 received placebo; per-sample allocation not given. Sample collection was performed on day 63 after the first vaccine or placebo injection. Recruitment in Boston yielded a donor of adult age, 18-55 years. Using immunoSEQ multiplex PCR, the repertoire was profiled, and TCRdb retains in-frame clones only, with some absent. The sample lists about 350,000 clones; about 87% were seen once. The CDR3 sequence is 14 residues long. Between the trimmed V and J ends, which lost 4 bases and 4 bases, there was a span of 13 bases. Germline V gene lookup returns CDR1 SGHTA and CDR2 FQGNSA. Worth noting for this clone: As yet, its antigen is unknown.

The rearrangement uses TRBV7-2 and TRBJ1-2, with D hard to call. The sample here was peripheral blood, taken in a trial of Ad26.COV2.S vaccine versus placebo. This sequence originates from a person between 18 and 65 years old who received the Ad26.COV2.S COVID-19 vaccine or a placebo. The CDR3 sequence: CASSSSRGAYGYTF. The CDR3 DNA follows: TGTGCCAGCAGCTCCTCCCGGGGTGCCTATGGCTACACCTTC.